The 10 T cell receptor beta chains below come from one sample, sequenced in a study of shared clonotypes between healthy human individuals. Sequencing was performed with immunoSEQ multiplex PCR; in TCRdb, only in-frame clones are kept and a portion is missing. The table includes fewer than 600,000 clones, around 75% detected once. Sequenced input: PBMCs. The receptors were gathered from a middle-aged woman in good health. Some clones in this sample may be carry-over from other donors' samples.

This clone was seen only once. Here the CDR3 reads CASIPGGGFNYGYTF. In nucleotides, the CDR3 is TGTGCCAGTATTCCGGGTGGGGGTTTCAACTATGGCTACACCTTC. The V gene is TRBV19, the J gene TRBJ1-2; TRBD1 is a possible D gene (5 bases). Germline CDR1 is LNHDA and CDR2 is SQIVND (reference sequence). The CDR3 spans 15 residues. Trimming took 7 bases from V and 2 from J, leaving 17 bases between them.

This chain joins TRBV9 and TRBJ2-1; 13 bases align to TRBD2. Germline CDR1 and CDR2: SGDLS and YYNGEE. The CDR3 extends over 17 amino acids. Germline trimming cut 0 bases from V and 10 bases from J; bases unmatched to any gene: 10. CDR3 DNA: TGTGCCAGCAGCGTAGCCCCTACTAGCGGGAGGGCCGGAGAGCAGTTCTTC. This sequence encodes CASSVAPTSGRAGEQFF. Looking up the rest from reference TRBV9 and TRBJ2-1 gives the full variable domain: DSGVTQTPKHLITATGQRVTLRCSPRSGDLSVYWYQQSLDQGLQFLIQYYNGEERAKGNILERFSAQQFPDLHSELNLSSLELGDSALYFCASSVAPTSGRAGEQFFGPGTRLTVL.

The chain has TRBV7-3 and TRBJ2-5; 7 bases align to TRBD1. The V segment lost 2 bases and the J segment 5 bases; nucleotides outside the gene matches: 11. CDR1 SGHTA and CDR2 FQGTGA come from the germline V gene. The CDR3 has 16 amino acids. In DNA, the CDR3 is TGTGCCAGCAGCTTAGCGCGGACAGGTCCGGGGGAGACCCAGTACTTC. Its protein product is CASSLARTGPGETQYF.

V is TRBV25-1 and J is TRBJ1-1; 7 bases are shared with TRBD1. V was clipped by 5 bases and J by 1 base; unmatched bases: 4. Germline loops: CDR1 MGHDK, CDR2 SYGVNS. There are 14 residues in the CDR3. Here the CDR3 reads CASSWDSSNTEAFF. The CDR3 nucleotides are TGTGCCAGCAGTTGGGACAGCTCGAACACTGAAGCTTTCTTT.

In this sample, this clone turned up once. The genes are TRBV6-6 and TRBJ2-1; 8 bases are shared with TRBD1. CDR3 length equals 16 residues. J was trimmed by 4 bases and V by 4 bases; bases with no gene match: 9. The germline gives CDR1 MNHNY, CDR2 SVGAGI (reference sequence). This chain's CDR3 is CASSSRTGPIYNEQFF. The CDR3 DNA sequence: TGTGCCAGCAGTTCCCGGACAGGGCCTATTTACAATGAGCAGTTCTTC.

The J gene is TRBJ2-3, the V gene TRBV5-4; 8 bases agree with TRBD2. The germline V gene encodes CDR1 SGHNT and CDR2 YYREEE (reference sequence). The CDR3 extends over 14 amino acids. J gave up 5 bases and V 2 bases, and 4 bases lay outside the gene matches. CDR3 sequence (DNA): TGTGCCAGCAGCTTTCGAGCGGGAGAAGATACGCAGTATTTT. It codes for CASSFRAGEDTQYF.

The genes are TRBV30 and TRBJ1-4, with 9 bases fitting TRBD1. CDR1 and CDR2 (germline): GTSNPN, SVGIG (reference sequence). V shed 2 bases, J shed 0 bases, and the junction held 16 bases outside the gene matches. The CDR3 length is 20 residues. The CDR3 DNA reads TGTGCCTGGAGTAAAGGGGGACAGGGCCGGAGATTATCAACTAATGAAAAACTGTTTTTT. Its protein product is CAWSKGGQGRRLSTNEKLFF.

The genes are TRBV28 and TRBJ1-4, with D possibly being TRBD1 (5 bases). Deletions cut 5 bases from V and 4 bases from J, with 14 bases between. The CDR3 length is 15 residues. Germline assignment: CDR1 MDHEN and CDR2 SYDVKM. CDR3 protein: CASSPTGVFNEKLFF. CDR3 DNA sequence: TGTGCCAGCAGTCCCACAGGAGTCTTTAATGAAAAACTGTTTTTT.

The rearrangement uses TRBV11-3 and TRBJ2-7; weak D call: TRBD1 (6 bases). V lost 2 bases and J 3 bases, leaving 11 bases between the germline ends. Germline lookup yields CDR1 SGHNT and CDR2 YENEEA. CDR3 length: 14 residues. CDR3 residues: CASSLQGRFYEQYF. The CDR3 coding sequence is TGTGCCAGCAGCTTACAGGGGCGGTTCTACGAGCAGTACTTC.

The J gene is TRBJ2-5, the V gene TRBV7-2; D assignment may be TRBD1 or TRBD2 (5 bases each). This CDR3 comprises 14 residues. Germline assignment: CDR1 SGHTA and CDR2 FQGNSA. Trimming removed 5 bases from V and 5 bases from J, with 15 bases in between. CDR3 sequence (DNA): TGTGCCAGCAGCCCGGGCAGTTGGGGGGAGACCCAGTACTTC. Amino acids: CASSPGSWGETQYF.